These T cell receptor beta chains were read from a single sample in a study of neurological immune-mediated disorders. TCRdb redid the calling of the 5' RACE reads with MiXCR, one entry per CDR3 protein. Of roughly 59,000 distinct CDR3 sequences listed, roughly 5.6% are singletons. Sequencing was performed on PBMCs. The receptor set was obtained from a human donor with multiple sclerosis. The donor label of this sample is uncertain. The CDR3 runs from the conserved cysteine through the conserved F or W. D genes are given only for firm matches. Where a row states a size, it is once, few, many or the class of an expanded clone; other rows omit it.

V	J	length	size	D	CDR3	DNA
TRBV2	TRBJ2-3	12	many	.	CASSIVGDPKYF	TGTGCCAGCAGTATCGTTGGAGACCCCAAGTATTTT
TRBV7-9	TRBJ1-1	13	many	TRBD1	CASSSRTGGEVSF	TGTGCCAGCAGCTCCCGGACAGGGGGGGAAGTCTCCTTT
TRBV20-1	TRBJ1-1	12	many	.	CSARAGYTEAFF	TGCAGTGCTAGAGCGGGGTACACCGAAGCTTTCTTT
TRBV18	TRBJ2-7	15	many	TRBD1	CASSPGTGFAYEQYF	TGTGCCAGCTCCCCCGGGACAGGGTTCGCCTACGAGCAGTACTTC
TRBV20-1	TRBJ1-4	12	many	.	CSARHMNEKLFF	TGCAGTGCCCGACACATGAATGAAAAACTGTTTTTT
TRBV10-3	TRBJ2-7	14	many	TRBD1	CAISGTQGMGEQYF	TGTGCCATCAGTGGGACACAGGGGATGGGGGAGCAGTACTTC
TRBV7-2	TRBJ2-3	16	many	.	CASSSETILHTDTQYF	TGTGCCAGCAGCTCCGAAACTATACTCCACACAGATACGCAGTATTTT
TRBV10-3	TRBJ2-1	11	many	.	CAITSSGEQFF	TGTGCCATCACCTCATCCGGGGAGCAGTTCTTC
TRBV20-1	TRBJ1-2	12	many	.	CSARKGIDGYTF	TGCAGTGCTAGAAAGGGAATTGATGGCTACACCTTC
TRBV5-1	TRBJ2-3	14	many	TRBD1	CASSLGSTGVVQYF	TGCGCCAGCAGCTTGGGATCGACAGGGGTGGTGCAGTATTTT
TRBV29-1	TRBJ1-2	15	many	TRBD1	CSASPRGRGYYGYTF	TGCAGCGCCTCACCCAGGGGGCGCGGGTACTATGGCTACACCTTC
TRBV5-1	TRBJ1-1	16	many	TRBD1	CASSLAQGATNTEAFF	TGCGCCAGCAGCTTGGCGCAGGGGGCGACGAACACTGAAGCTTTCTTT
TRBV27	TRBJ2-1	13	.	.	CASSLSYLDEQFF	TGTGCCAGCAGTTTATCGTATCTGGATGAGCAGTTCTTC
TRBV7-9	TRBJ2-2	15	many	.	CASSWDIANTGELFF	TGTGCCAGCAGCTGGGACATCGCGAACACCGGGGAGCTGTTTTTT
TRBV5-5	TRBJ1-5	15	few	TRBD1	CASSLEGAANQPQHF	TGTGCCAGCAGCTTGGAGGGGGCAGCCAATCAGCCCCAGCATTTT
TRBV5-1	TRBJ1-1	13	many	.	CAGSKGMGTEAFF	TGCGCCGGTAGTAAGGGGATGGGGACTGAAGCTTTCTTT
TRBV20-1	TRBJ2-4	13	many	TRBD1	CSATRTGQNIQYF	TGCAGTGCTACACGGACAGGTCAAAACATTCAGTACTTC
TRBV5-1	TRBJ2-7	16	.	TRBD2	CASSLAGGPRVDEQYF	TGCGCCAGCAGCTTAGCGGGGGGGCCTAGAGTGGACGAGCAGTACTTC
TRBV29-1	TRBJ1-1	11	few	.	CSVEEGFEAFF	TGCAGCGTTGAAGAGGGTTTTGAAGCTTTCTTT
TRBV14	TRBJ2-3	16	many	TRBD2	CASSLLAGLHTDTQYF	TGTGCCAGCAGCTTACTAGCGGGTCTTCACACAGATACGCAGTATTTT
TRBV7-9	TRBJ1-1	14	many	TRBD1	CASRPGQGVTEAFF	TGTGCCAGCCGGCCGGGACAGGGTGTCACTGAAGCTTTCTTT
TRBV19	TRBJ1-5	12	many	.	CASSTGGQPQHF	TGTGCCAGTAGTACCGGCGGGCAGCCCCAGCATTTT
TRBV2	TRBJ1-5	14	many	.	CASSQQGSNQPQHF	TGTGCCAGCAGTCAACAGGGAAGCAATCAGCCCCAGCATTTT
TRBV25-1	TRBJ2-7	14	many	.	CASSGDKGGYEQYF	TGTGCCAGCAGTGGGGACAAAGGAGGCTACGAGCAGTACTTC
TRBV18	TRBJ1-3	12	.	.	CVSSPEGNTIYF	TGTGTCAGCTCCCCTGAAGGAAACACCATATATTTT
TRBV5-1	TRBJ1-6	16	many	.	CASSLSQRRDNSPLHF	TGCGCCAGCAGCTTGTCTCAGCGGAGAGATAATTCACCCCTCCACTTT
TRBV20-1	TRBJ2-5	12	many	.	CSAGRNQETQYF	TGCAGTGCGGGGAGGAACCAAGAGACCCAGTACTTC
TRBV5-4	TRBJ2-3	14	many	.	CASSTESSTDTQYF	TGTGCCAGCAGCACAGAATCGAGTACAGATACGCAGTATTTT
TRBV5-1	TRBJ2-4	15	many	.	CASSLGSTDSYIQYF	TGCGCCAGCAGCTTGGGTTCGACAGATAGTTACATTCAGTACTTC
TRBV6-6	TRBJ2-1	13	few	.	CASSYGDYNEQFF	TGTGCCAGCAGTTACGGGGACTACAATGAGCAGTTCTTC
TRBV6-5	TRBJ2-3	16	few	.	CASTINSGTSTDTQYF	TGTGCCAGCACCATCAATAGCGGAACTAGCACAGATACGCAGTATTTT
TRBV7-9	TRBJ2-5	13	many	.	CASSPRAQETQYF	TGTGCCAGCAGCCCTAGGGCCCAAGAGACCCAGTACTTC
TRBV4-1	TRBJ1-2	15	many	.	CASSQVAGWGYGYTF	TGCGCCAGCAGCCAAGTGGCAGGGTGGGGATATGGCTACACCTTC
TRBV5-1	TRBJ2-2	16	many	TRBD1	CASSSIQGTETGELFF	TGCGCCAGCAGCTCCATACAGGGGACGGAGACCGGGGAGCTGTTTTTT
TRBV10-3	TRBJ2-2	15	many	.	CAISSLGGETGELFF	TGTGCCATCAGTTCCCTCGGGGGTGAGACCGGGGAGCTGTTTTTT
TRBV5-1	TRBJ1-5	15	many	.	CASSLGAGGNQPQHF	TGCGCCAGCAGCTTGGGGGCCGGGGGCAATCAGCCCCAGCATTTT
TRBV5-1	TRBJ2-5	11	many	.	CASSLLETQYF	TGCGCCAGCAGCTTGTTGGAGACCCAGTACTTC
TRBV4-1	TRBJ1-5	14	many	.	CASSSPGGNQPQHF	TGCGCCAGCAGTTCCCCGGGGGGCAATCAGCCCCAGCATTTT
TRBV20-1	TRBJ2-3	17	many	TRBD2	CSARDRLRGGPVDTQYF	TGCAGTGCTAGAGATCGTCTGCGGGGGGGCCCCGTTGATACGCAGTATTTT
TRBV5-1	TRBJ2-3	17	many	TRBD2	CASSQGPLAGVINTQYF	TGCGCCAGCAGCCAAGGCCCGCTAGCGGGGGTCATAAATACGCAGTATTTT
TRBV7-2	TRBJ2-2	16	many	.	CASSPGLLTFTGELFF	TGTGCCAGCAGCCCCGGACTGCTTACCTTCACCGGGGAGCTGTTTTTT
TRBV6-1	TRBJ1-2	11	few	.	CASSLEVGYTF	TGTGCCAGCAGTCTGGAGGTCGGCTACACCTTC
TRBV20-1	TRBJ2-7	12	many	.	CSARVGYGEQYF	TGCAGTGCTAGAGTTGGGTACGGCGAGCAGTACTTC
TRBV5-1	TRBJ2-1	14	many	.	CASSLPGTYNEQFF	TGCGCCAGCAGCTTGCCAGGTACCTACAATGAGCAGTTCTTC
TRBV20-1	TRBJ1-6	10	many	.	CSASAPPLHF	TGCAGTGCTAGCGCTCCGCCCCTCCACTTT
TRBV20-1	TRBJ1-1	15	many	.	CSATSPGLRGTEAFF	TGCAGTGCTACATCACCGGGCCTAAGGGGCACTGAAGCTTTCTTT
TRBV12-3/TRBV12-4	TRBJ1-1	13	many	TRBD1	CASSLDRYDEAFF	TGTGCCAGCAGTTTGGACAGGTACGATGAAGCTTTCTTT
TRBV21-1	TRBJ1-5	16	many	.	CASSRGPGQGGKPQHF	TGTGCCAGCAGCAGAGGACCGGGACAGGGCGGTAAGCCCCAGCATTTT
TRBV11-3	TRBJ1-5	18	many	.	CASSLRARNDRGNQPQHF	TGTGCCAGCAGCTTACGCGCTCGGAATGACCGAGGCAATCAGCCCCAGCATTTT
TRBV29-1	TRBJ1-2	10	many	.	CSVGQNGYTF	TGCAGCGTTGGACAGAATGGCTACACCTTC
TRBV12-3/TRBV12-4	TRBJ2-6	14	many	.	CASSLVHGANVLTF	TGTGCCAGCAGTTTAGTCCATGGGGCCAACGTCCTGACTTTC
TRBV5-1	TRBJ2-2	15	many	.	CASSFYGQNTGELFF	TGCGCCAGCAGCTTTTATGGACAGAACACCGGGGAGCTGTTTTTT